The clone carrying this TCR beta chain was recorded a few times. Its specificity is unknown. Nominally healthy donors were sampled, though unrecorded immune exposures were likely. This sample is drawn from a study of cytomegalovirus exposure and HLA in healthy donors. PCR employed 60 Vbeta and 13 Jbeta primers. The repertoire was sequenced with immunoSEQ multiplex PCR; TCRdb's copy has only in-frame clones and lacks some. In the table there are approximately 170,000 clones, around 76% of which are singletons. Notes on the study in general: Using a false discovery rate of 0.05, a later analysis showed that 15,000 to 20,000 TCR beta sequences were associated with HLA alleles. It was 164 TCR beta chains that were listed as cytomegalovirus-associated. Clonal expansion was found to be greater in HLA-associated TCR beta chains than in equally common others in a later analysis.

Germline assignment: CDR1 SGHRS and CDR2 YFSETQ. After removal of 3 bases from V and 0 bases from J, the junction contained 1 base not matched to a gene. This CDR3 is 14 amino acids long. The sequence was obtained from a middle-aged woman in good health and CMV-seronegative. The V call is TRBV5-1, the J call TRBJ1-1; 8 bases agree with TRBD1. The sequenced sample consisted of PBMCs. DNA of the CDR3: TGCGCCAGCAGCTCACAGGGGGTGAACACTGAAGCTTTCTTT. Its protein is CASSSQGVNTEAFF.